This is a list of T cell receptor beta chains from one sample in a study of blood T cell repertoires in COVID-19. The repertoire was sequenced with immunoSEQ multiplex PCR; TCRdb's copy has only in-frame clones and lacks some. There are about 220,000 clones in the sample; more than 65% occur only once, and less than 2.5% lies in the top ten. Sequenced: peripheral blood. The receptors were sampled from a woman aged 55-70 years with acute or convalescent COVID-19. Both conserved end residues are part of each CDR3. Each record gives: D gene, V gene, clone size, J gene, CDR3 protein, CDR3 DNA. The D gene is left open where the match is weak. The size of a clone is reported for some rows only, either as once, few or many, or as a class for expanded clones.

d_call: .
v_call: TRBV30
clone_size: once
j_call: TRBJ1-6
cdr3_aa: CAWNGQLYNSPLHF
cdr3_nt: TGTGCCTGGAACGGACAACTCTATAATTCACCCCTCCACTTT

d_call: .
v_call: TRBV28
clone_size: .
j_call: TRBJ1-6
cdr3_aa: CASQDSSNSPLHF
cdr3_nt: TGTGCCAGCCAGGACAGCTCAAATTCACCCCTCCACTTT

d_call: .
v_call: TRBV7-3
clone_size: .
j_call: TRBJ1-4
cdr3_aa: CASSVPQGRSTNEKLFF
cdr3_nt: TGTGCCAGCAGCGTCCCCCAGGGGCGGTCCACTAATGAAAAACTGTTTTTT

d_call: TRBD1
v_call: TRBV19
clone_size: once
j_call: TRBJ2-2
cdr3_aa: CASRDRVAGELFF
cdr3_nt: TGTGCCAGTAGGGACAGGGTCGCCGGGGAGCTGTTTTTT

d_call: TRBD1
v_call: TRBV11-1
clone_size: .
j_call: TRBJ2-5
cdr3_aa: CASSHSGTGVMETQYF
cdr3_nt: TGTGCCAGCAGTCATTCCGGGACAGGGGTAATGGAGACCCAGTACTTC

d_call: .
v_call: TRBV28
clone_size: .
j_call: TRBJ2-7
cdr3_aa: CASSLLGQPYEQYF
cdr3_nt: TGTGCCAGCAGTTTACTGGGGCAACCCTACGAGCAGTACTTC

d_call: .
v_call: TRBV5-1
clone_size: .
j_call: TRBJ2-7
cdr3_aa: CASSAIDRAYEQYF
cdr3_nt: TGCGCCAGCAGCGCAATAGACAGAGCTTACGAGCAGTACTTC

d_call: .
v_call: TRBV5-1
clone_size: .
j_call: TRBJ1-2
cdr3_aa: CASSRDSPNYGYTF
cdr3_nt: TGCGCCAGCAGCCGAGACAGTCCTAACTATGGCTACACCTTC

d_call: .
v_call: TRBV12-3/TRBV12-4
clone_size: .
j_call: TRBJ1-5
cdr3_aa: CASSSGNQPQHF
cdr3_nt: TGTGCCAGCAGTTCGGGCAATCAGCCCCAGCATTTT

d_call: .
v_call: TRBV6-2/TRBV6-3
clone_size: once
j_call: TRBJ2-3
cdr3_aa: CASSSSPQYF
cdr3_nt: TGTGCCAGCAGCTCCTCCCCGCAGTATTTT

d_call: .
v_call: TRBV7-2
clone_size: .
j_call: TRBJ2-5
cdr3_aa: CASSSYTQGRQETQYF
cdr3_nt: TGTGCCAGCAGCTCTTATACTCAGGGTAGACAAGAGACCCAGTACTTC

d_call: TRBD1
v_call: TRBV4-1
clone_size: .
j_call: TRBJ1-4
cdr3_aa: CASSRGGAGQGGEKLFF
cdr3_nt: TGCGCCAGCAGCCGCGGTGGTGCGGGACAGGGGGGAGAAAAACTGTTTTTT

d_call: TRBD2
v_call: TRBV3-1/TRBV3-2
clone_size: .
j_call: TRBJ2-1
cdr3_aa: CASSQAGGFSYNEQFF
cdr3_nt: TGTGCCAGCAGCCAAGCGGGAGGGTTTTCCTACAATGAGCAGTTCTTC

d_call: TRBD1
v_call: TRBV30
clone_size: .
j_call: TRBJ2-3
cdr3_aa: CAWRKGQGGADTQYF
cdr3_nt: TGTGCCTGGAGGAAAGGACAGGGGGGGGCAGATACGCAGTATTTT

d_call: TRBD1
v_call: TRBV18
clone_size: .
j_call: TRBJ2-2
cdr3_aa: CASSPVTGGTGELFF
cdr3_nt: TGTGCCAGCTCACCCGTGACAGGGGGCACCGGGGAGCTGTTTTTT

d_call: TRBD2
v_call: TRBV7-3
clone_size: .
j_call: TRBJ2-1
cdr3_aa: CASSEVLADYNEQFF
cdr3_nt: TGTGCCAGCAGCGAGGTGCTAGCGGATTACAATGAGCAGTTCTTC

d_call: TRBD2
v_call: TRBV7-2
clone_size: .
j_call: TRBJ2-5
cdr3_aa: CASSLVGRGGGETQYF
cdr3_nt: TGTGCCAGCAGCTTAGTAGGTCGGGGGGGCGGAGAGACCCAGTACTTC

d_call: .
v_call: TRBV6-2/TRBV6-3
clone_size: once
j_call: TRBJ1-1
cdr3_aa: CASSYLQGGLNTEAFF
cdr3_nt: TGTGCCAGCAGTTATTTACAGGGAGGGTTGAACACTGAAGCTTTCTTT

d_call: TRBD2
v_call: TRBV15
clone_size: .
j_call: TRBJ2-1
cdr3_aa: CATSTLAGGYYNEQFF
cdr3_nt: TGTGCCACCAGCACTTTAGCGGGGGGGTACTACAATGAGCAGTTCTTC

d_call: TRBD1
v_call: TRBV5-4
clone_size: .
j_call: TRBJ1-2
cdr3_aa: CASSGGQDGYTF
cdr3_nt: TGTGCCAGCAGCGGGGGACAGGATGGCTACACCTTC

d_call: TRBD1
v_call: TRBV19
clone_size: .
j_call: TRBJ2-7
cdr3_aa: CASRGQAYEQYF
cdr3_nt: TGTGCCAGCAGAGGACAGGCCTACGAGCAGTACTTC

d_call: TRBD1
v_call: TRBV5-3
clone_size: few
j_call: TRBJ1-2
cdr3_aa: CARKTGGAGYGYTF
cdr3_nt: TGTGCCAGAAAGACAGGGGGCGCTGGCTATGGCTACACCTTC

d_call: .
v_call: TRBV28
clone_size: .
j_call: TRBJ1-2
cdr3_aa: CASRYPGTYGYTF
cdr3_nt: TGTGCCAGCAGATACCCCGGGACATATGGCTACACCTTC

d_call: .
v_call: TRBV21-1
clone_size: .
j_call: TRBJ1-1
cdr3_aa: CASSKEGEGTEAFF
cdr3_nt: TGTGCCAGCAGCAAAGAAGGGGAGGGTACTGAAGCTTTCTTT

d_call: .
v_call: TRBV2
clone_size: few
j_call: TRBJ1-5
cdr3_aa: CASSALSAGLGMSNQPQHF
cdr3_nt: TGTGCCAGCAGTGCGTTAAGTGCAGGGCTGGGAATGAGCAATCAGCCCCAGCATTTT

d_call: .
v_call: TRBV5-1
clone_size: .
j_call: TRBJ1-1
cdr3_aa: CASSLGGGAQNTEAFF
cdr3_nt: TGCGCCAGCAGCTTGGGAGGGGGGGCACAGAACACTGAAGCTTTCTTT

d_call: TRBD1
v_call: TRBV9
clone_size: few
j_call: TRBJ1-2
cdr3_aa: CASSEGQADPYGYTF
cdr3_nt: TGTGCCAGCAGCGAAGGACAGGCGGATCCCTATGGCTACACCTTC

d_call: .
v_call: TRBV11-2
clone_size: .
j_call: TRBJ2-1
cdr3_aa: CASSLGTTNEQFF
cdr3_nt: TGTGCCAGCAGCTTAGGGACTACGAATGAGCAGTTCTTC

d_call: .
v_call: TRBV5-4
clone_size: .
j_call: TRBJ1-1
cdr3_aa: CASSLDQGNTEAFF
cdr3_nt: TGTGCCAGCAGCTTGGATCAGGGAAACACTGAAGCTTTCTTT

d_call: .
v_call: TRBV18
clone_size: .
j_call: TRBJ2-1
cdr3_aa: CASSPGQGIEQFF
cdr3_nt: TGTGCCAGCTCCCCCGGTCAGGGGATCGAGCAGTTCTTC

d_call: .
v_call: TRBV19
clone_size: .
j_call: TRBJ1-1
cdr3_aa: CASSRIQGSSSEAFF
cdr3_nt: TGTGCCAGTAGCAGGATACAGGGCAGCAGTAGTGAAGCTTTCTTT

d_call: TRBD1
v_call: TRBV23-1
clone_size: few
j_call: TRBJ2-5
cdr3_aa: CASSQLTGQGQETQYF
cdr3_nt: TGCGCCAGCAGTCAACTAACTGGACAGGGGCAAGAGACCCAGTACTTC

d_call: .
v_call: TRBV2
clone_size: few
j_call: TRBJ2-7
cdr3_aa: CASSFLEYEQYF
cdr3_nt: TGTGCCAGCAGTTTTCTTGAGTACGAGCAGTACTTC

d_call: .
v_call: TRBV6-5
clone_size: .
j_call: TRBJ2-3
cdr3_aa: CASSYSGLTDTQYF
cdr3_nt: TGTGCCAGCAGTTACTCCGGTCTCACAGATACGCAGTATTTT

d_call: .
v_call: TRBV19
clone_size: .
j_call: TRBJ1-2
cdr3_aa: CASSIKRGDYGYTF
cdr3_nt: TGTGCCAGTAGTATCAAGCGGGGAGACTATGGCTACACCTTC